This TCR beta chain was found in a study of CD8+ T cells in alopecia areata. Across the study: Tofacitinib treatment spanned 6 to 18 months, with 6 months off drug afterward.

The sequencing template was cDNA reverse transcribed from extracted RNA. The assay was immunoSEQ multiplex PCR, and TCRdb's table has in-frame clones only and misses some. The data show about 140,000 clones, approximately 49% seen once. Alopecia areata patients gave lesional scalp punch biopsies and peripheral blood samples. Germline V lookup: CDR1 GTSNPN, CDR2 SVGIG (reference sequence). The CDR3 is 15 amino acids. The V end was cut by 5 bases, the J end by 5 bases, with 19 bases between. The specimen was CD4+ T cells sorted from blood, collected at week 0. This receptor was identified in a human donor with alopecia areata. The rearrangement links TRBV30 to TRBJ1-3; D gene uncertain. The CDR3 region has the DNA TGTGCCTGGGCCGTCTTGGGGTCCTCGAGAAACACCATATATTTT. Translated: CAWAVLGSSRNTIYF.